This T cell receptor (beta chain) was found in a study of T cell changes during pregnancy in multiple sclerosis. The V and J ends lost 0 bases and 0 bases respectively, with 7 bases between them. CDR3 length: 15 residues. Germline V gene data show CDR1 as LGHNA and CDR2 as YNFKEQ. This clone showed up just once. The protocol was immunoSEQ multiplex PCR, while the TCRdb copy is restricted to in-frame clones and leaves out a portion. This table has about 62,000 clones, roughly 87% appearing once. The receptor's source is a female donor with multiple sclerosis, enrolled in a pregnancy study. This specimen was peripheral blood, taken in the first trimester of pregnancy. The chain combines TRBV4-2 with TRBJ2-3; D may be TRBD2 (5 bases). The CDR3 nucleotides are TGTGCCAGCAGCCAAGAGGGCGGGAGCACAGATACGCAGTATTTT. It encodes CASSQEGGSTDTQYF.